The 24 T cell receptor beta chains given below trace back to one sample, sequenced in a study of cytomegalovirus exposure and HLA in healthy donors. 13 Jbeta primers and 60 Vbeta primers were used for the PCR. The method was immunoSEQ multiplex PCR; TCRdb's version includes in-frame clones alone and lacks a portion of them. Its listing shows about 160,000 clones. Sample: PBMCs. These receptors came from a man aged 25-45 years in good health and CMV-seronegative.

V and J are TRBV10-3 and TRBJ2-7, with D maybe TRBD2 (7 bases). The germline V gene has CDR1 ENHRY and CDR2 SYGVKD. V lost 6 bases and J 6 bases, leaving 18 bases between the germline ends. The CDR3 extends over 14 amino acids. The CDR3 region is CAIRGRGLQGEQYF. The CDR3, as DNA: TGTGCCATCAGGGGGCGGGGACTACAGGGCGAGCAGTACTTC.

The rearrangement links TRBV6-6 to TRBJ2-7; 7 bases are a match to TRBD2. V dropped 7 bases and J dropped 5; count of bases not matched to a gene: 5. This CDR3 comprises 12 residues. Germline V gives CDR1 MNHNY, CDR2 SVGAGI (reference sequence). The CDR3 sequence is CASTGGSHEQYF. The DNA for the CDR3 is TGTGCCAGCACGGGGGGTTCCCACGAGCAGTACTTC.

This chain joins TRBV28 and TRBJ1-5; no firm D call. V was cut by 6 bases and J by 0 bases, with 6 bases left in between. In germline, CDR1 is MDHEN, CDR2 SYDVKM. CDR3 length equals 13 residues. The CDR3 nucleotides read TGTGCCAGCAGCCTATCTAGCAATCAGCCCCAGCATTTT. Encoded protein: CASSLSSNQPQHF.

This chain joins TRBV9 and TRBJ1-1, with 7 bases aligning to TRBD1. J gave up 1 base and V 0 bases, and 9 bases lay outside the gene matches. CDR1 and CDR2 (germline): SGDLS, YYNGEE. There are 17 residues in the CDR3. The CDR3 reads CASSVAGGSLGNTEAFF. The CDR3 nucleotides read TGTGCCAGCAGCGTAGCAGGGGGGTCTCTGGGGAACACTGAAGCTTTCTTT.

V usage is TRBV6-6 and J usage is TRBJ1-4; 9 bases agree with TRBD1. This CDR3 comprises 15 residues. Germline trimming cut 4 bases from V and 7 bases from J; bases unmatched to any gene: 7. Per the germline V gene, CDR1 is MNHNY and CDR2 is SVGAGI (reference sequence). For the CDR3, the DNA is TGTGCCAGCAGTTCAGACAGGGGGGGGAGTGAAAAACTGTTTTTT. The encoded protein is CASSSDRGGSEKLFF.

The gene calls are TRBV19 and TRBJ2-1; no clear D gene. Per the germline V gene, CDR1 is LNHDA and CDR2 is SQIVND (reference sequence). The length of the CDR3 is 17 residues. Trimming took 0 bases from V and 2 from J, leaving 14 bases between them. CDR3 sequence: CASSIDIYFITYNEQFF. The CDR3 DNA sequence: TGTGCCAGTAGTATAGATATCTACTTCATCACCTACAATGAGCAGTTCTTC. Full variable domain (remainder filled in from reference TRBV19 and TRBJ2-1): DGGITQSPKYLFRKEGQNVTLSCEQNLNHDAMYWYRQDPGQGLRLIYYSQIVNDFQKGDIAEGYSVSREKKESFPLTVTSAQKNPTAFYLCASSIDIYFITYNEQFFGPGTRLTVL.

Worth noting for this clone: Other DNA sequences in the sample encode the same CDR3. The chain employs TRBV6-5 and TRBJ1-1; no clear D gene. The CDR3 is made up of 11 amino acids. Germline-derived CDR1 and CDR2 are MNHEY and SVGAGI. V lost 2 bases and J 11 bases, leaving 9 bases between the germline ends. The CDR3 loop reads CASSYSGRAFF. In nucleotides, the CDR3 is TGTGCCAGCAGTTACAGCGGGCGGGCTTTCTTT.

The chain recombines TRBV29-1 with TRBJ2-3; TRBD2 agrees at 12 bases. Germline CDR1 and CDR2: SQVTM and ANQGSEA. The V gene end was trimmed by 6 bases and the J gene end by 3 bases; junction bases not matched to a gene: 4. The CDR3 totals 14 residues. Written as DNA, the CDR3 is TGCAGCGTGGGACTAGCGGGTTTTACAGATACGCAGTATTTT. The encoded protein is CSVGLAGFTDTQYF.

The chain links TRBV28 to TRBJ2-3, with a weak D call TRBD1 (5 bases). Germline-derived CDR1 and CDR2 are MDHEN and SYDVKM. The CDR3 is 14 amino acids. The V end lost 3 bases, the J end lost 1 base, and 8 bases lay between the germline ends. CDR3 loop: CASSLVGGTDTQYF. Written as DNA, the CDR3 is TGTGCCAGCAGTTTGGTAGGGGGCACAGATACGCAGTATTTT.

CDR3 protein: CASSFRGYPTDTQYF. CDR3 coding DNA: TGTGCCAGCAGCTTCAGGGGTTACCCCACAGATACGCAGTATTTT. The rearrangement links TRBV7-9 to TRBJ2-3; TRBD1 is a possible D gene (6 bases). This CDR3 is 15 amino acids long. CDR1 is SEHNR and CDR2 is FQNEAQ in the germline V gene (reference sequence). Trimming cost V 3 bases and J 2 bases, with 12 bases left between them. Looking up the rest from reference TRBV7-9 and TRBJ2-3 gives the full variable domain: DTGVSQNPRHKITKRGQNVTFRCDPISEHNRLYWYRQTLGQGPEFLTYFQNEAQLEKSRLLSDRFSAERPKGSFSTLEIQRTEQGDSAMYLCASSFRGYPTDTQYFGPGTRLTVL.

The CDR3 loop reads CASSLTQGEAEAFF. The CDR3 coding sequence is TGCGCCAGCAGCTTAACACAGGGGGAGGCTGAAGCTTTCTTT. The V call is TRBV5-1, the J call TRBJ1-1, with 8 bases identical to TRBD1. This CDR3 spans 14 amino acids. The ends lost 2 bases at V and 6 bases at J; junction bases unmatched: 6. The germline V gene has CDR1 SGHRS and CDR2 YFSETQ.

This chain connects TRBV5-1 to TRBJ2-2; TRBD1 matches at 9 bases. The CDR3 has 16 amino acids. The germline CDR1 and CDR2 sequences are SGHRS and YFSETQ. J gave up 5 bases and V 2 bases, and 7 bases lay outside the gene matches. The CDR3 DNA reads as TGCGCCAGCAGCTTTGGGACAGGGTGGTTAACCGGGGAGCTGTTTTTT. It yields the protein CASSFGTGWLTGELFF.

The CDR3 DNA is TGTGCCAGCAGGTTACTAGCGGGAGCGCTCGAGCAGTACTTC. Its protein is CASRLLAGALEQYF. The rearrangement uses TRBV27 and TRBJ2-7, with 11 positions matching TRBD2. This CDR3 spans 14 amino acids. V was clipped by 6 bases and J by 6 bases; unmatched bases: 7. Per the germline V gene, CDR1 is MNHEY and CDR2 is SMNVEV (reference sequence).

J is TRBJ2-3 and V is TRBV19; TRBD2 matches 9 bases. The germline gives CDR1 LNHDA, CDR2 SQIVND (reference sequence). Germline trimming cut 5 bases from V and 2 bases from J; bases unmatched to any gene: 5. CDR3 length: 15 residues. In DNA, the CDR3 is TGTGCCAGTAGTGTCAAGCGGGAGGTCACAGATACGCAGTATTTT. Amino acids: CASSVKREVTDTQYF.

In DNA form, the CDR3 reads TGTGCCAGCAGTTATAGCGGAGATACGCAGTATTTT. Protein: CASSYSGDTQYF. The gene calls are TRBV27 and TRBJ2-3, with D perhaps TRBD2 (6 bases). There are 12 residues in the CDR3. Deletions cut 4 bases from V and 5 bases from J, with 7 bases between. The V gene's germline CDR1 is MNHEY and CDR2 SMNVEV (reference sequence).

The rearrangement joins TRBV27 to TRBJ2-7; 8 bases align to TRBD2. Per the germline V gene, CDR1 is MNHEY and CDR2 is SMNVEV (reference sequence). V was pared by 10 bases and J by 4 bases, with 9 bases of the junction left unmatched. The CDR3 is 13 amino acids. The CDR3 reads CATSAGAGYEQYF. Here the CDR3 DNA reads TGTGCCACTTCAGCGGGAGCTGGTTACGAGCAGTACTTC.

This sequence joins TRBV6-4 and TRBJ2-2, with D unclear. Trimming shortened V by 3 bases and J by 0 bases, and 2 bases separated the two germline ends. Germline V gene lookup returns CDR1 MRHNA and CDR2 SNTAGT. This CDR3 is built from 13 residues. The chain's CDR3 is CASSDTNTGELFF. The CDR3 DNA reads TGTGCCAGCAGTGATACGAACACCGGGGAGCTGTTTTTT.

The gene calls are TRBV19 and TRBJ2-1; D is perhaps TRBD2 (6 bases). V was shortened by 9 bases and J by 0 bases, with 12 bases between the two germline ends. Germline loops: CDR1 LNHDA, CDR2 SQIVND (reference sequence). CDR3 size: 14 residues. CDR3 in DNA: TGTGCCAGCCGGGACTCGAGCTCCTACAATGAGCAGTTCTTC. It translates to CASRDSSSYNEQFF.

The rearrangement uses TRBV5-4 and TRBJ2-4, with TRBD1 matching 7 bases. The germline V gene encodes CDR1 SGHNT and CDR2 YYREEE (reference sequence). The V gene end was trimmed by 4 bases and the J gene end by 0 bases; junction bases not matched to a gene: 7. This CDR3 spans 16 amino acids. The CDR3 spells CASSPGTDKAKNIQYF. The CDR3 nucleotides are TGTGCCAGCAGCCCTGGGACAGACAAAGCCAAAAACATTCAGTACTTC.

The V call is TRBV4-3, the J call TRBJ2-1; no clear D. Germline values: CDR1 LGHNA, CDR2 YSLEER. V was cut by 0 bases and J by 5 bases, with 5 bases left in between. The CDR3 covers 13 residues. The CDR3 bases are TGCGCCAGCAGCCAAGAACTAAACAATGAGCAGTTCTTC. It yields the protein CASSQELNNEQFF.

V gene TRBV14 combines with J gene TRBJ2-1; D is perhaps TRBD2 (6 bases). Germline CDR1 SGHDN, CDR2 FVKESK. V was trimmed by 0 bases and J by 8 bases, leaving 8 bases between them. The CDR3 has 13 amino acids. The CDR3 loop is CASSQDRRDEQFF. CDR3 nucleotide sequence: TGTGCCAGCAGCCAAGATAGGAGGGATGAGCAGTTCTTC.

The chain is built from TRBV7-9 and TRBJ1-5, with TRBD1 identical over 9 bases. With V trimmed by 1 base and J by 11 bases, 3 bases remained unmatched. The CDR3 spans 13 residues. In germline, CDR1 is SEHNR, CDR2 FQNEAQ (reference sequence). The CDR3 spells CASSLVGDRAQHF. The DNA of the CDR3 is TGTGCCAGCAGCTTAGTAGGGGACAGGGCCCAGCATTTT.

The CDR3 region has the DNA TGTGCCAGCAGTTTTCGGACTTGGAACACAGATACGCAGTATTTT. Its translation: CASSFRTWNTDTQYF. The rearrangement uses TRBV27 and TRBJ2-3, with D possibly TRBD2 on 5 matching bases. The CDR3 runs 15 residues. V lost 3 bases and J 2 bases, leaving 12 bases between the germline ends. The germline gives CDR1 MNHEY, CDR2 SMNVEV (reference sequence).

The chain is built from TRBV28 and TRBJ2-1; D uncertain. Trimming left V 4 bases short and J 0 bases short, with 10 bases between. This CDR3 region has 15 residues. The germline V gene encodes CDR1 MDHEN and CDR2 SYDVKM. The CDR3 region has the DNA TGTGCCAGCAGTTCTTCAGCGAGCTCCTACAATGAGCAGTTCTTC. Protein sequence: CASSSSASSYNEQFF.